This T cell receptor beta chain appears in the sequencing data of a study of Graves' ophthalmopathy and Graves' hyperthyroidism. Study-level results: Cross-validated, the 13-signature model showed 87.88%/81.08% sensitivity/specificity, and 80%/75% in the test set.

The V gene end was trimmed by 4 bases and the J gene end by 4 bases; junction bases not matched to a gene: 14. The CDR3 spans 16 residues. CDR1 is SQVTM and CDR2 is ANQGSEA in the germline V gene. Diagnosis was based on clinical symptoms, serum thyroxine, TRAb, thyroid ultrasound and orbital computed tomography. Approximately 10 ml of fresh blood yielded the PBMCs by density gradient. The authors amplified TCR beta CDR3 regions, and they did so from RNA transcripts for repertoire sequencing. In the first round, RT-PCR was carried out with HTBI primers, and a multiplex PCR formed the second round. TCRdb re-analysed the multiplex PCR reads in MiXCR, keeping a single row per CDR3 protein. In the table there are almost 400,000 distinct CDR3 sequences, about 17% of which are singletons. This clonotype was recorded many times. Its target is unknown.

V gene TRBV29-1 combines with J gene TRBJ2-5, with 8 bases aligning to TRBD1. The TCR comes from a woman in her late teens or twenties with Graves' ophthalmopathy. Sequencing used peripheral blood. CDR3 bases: TGCAGCGTTGCCCCCCTAGGACCGACAGGGGCAGAGACCCAGTACTTC. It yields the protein CSVAPLGPTGAETQYF.